This is a list of T cell receptor beta chains from one sample in a study of blood T cell repertoires in COVID-19. Method: immunoSEQ multiplex PCR; TCRdb's copy keeps in-frame clones and lacks some. This table has 120,000 or so clones, more than 70% appearing once. The sample comprised peripheral blood. The receptors were sampled from a human donor in a cohort sampled during active COVID-19. CDR3s include the opening cysteine and the closing phenylalanine or tryptophan. The D gene is left open where the match is weak. For some rows the clone size is stated as once, few or many, or as a class when expanded; others skip it.

>NA|TRBJ2-7|TRBV11-2|TRBD2
CASSLGLAGASYEQYF
TGTGCCAGCAGCTTAGGACTAGCGGGAGCATCCTACGAGCAGTACTTC
>NA|TRBJ2-2|TRBV4-1|NA
CASSQGSRDTGELFF
TGCGCCAGCAGCCAAGGGTCACGGGACACCGGGGAGCTGTTTTTT
>NA|TRBJ2-1|TRBV5-1|TRBD2
CASSLSTSGYNEQFF
TGCGCCAGCAGCTTAAGTACTAGCGGCTACAATGAGCAGTTCTTC
>NA|TRBJ1-3|TRBV5-1|NA
CASSLGPTGTGNTIYF
TGCGCCAGCAGCTTGGGCCCCACAGGGACTGGAAACACCATATATTTT
>NA|TRBJ2-7|TRBV5-1|TRBD1
CASSLEAGGSLEQYF
TGCGCCAGCAGCTTGGAGGCAGGGGGCTCTCTCGAGCAGTACTTC
>NA|TRBJ2-7|TRBV27|TRBD2
CASSLGSGRAYEQYF
TGTGCCAGCAGTTTGGGGTCAGGGAGGGCCTACGAGCAGTACTTC
>NA|TRBJ2-5|TRBV5-1|TRBD1
CASSSPDRAETQYF
TGCGCCAGCAGCTCCCCGGACAGGGCAGAGACCCAGTACTTC
>NA|TRBJ1-5|TRBV27|TRBD1
CASRMGAGGRATSQPQHF
TGTGCCAGCAGGATGGGGGCAGGGGGAAGGGCCACGAGCCAGCCCCAGCATTTT
>NA|TRBJ2-2|TRBV5-1|NA
CASSLTGYTGELFF
TGCGCCAGCAGCTTGACAGGGTATACCGGGGAGCTGTTTTTT
>once|TRBJ2-7|TRBV5-4|TRBD2
CASSLSGRLGTEQYF
TGTGCCAGCAGCCTCAGCGGGAGATTGGGTACGGAGCAGTACTTC
>NA|TRBJ2-7|TRBV5-4|TRBD2
CASSPGTSGRYEQYF
TGTGCCAGCAGCCCGGGGACTAGCGGGAGGTACGAGCAGTACTTC
>NA|TRBJ1-6|TRBV30|NA
CAWSAVKRSALHF
TGTGCCTGGAGCGCTGTCAAGCGTTCGGCCCTCCACTTT
>NA|TRBJ1-5|TRBV2|NA
CASGEGSSNQPQHF
TGTGCCAGCGGGGAAGGGAGTAGCAATCAGCCCCAGCATTTT
>once|TRBJ1-2|TRBV27|NA
CASSLKGPNYGYTF
TGTGCCAGCAGTTTAAAGGGGCCGAACTATGGCTACACCTTC
>NA|TRBJ2-7|TRBV19|TRBD1
CASSEADRGSYEQYF
TGTGCCAGTTCCGAGGCCGACAGGGGAAGCTACGAGCAGTACTTC
>NA|TRBJ2-3|TRBV13|TRBD2
CASSLGLAGVADTQYF
TGTGCCAGCAGCTTGGGACTAGCGGGGGTGGCAGATACGCAGTATTTT
>NA|TRBJ1-6|TRBV19|NA
CASSIPQTFPFSYNSPLHF
TGTGCCAGTAGTATCCCTCAGACATTCCCCTTCTCCTATAATTCACCCCTCCACTTT
>NA|TRBJ1-2|TRBV19|TRBD1
CASSRQGSSGYTF
TGTGCCAGTAGCCGACAGGGGTCTTCTGGCTACACCTTC
>NA|TRBJ1-6|TRBV15|NA
CATSREAGGLRSPLHF
TGTGCCACCAGCAGAGAGGCCGGTGGGCTTAGGTCACCCCTCCACTTT
>NA|TRBJ2-7|TRBV13|TRBD2
CASSSGTSGSASYEQYF
TGTGCCAGCAGCTCCGGGACTAGCGGGTCCGCGTCCTACGAGCAGTACTTC
>NA|TRBJ1-2|TRBV7-8|NA
CASSRDKDGYTF
TGTGCCAGCAGCCGGGACAAGGATGGCTACACCTTC
>NA|TRBJ1-6|TRBV27|NA
CASSPWPGENSPLHF
TGTGCCAGCAGTCCCTGGCCAGGGGAGAATTCACCCCTCCACTTT
>NA|TRBJ2-7|TRBV11-1|TRBD1
CASSLRQGFPMGEQYF
TGTGCCAGCAGCTTGCGACAGGGATTCCCCATGGGGGAGCAGTACTTC
>NA|TRBJ1-6|TRBV4-1|NA
CASSQAFRGAYNSPLHF
TGCGCCAGCAGCCAAGCTTTCAGGGGTGCGTATAATTCACCCCTCCACTTT
>once|TRBJ1-1|TRBV6-5|NA
CASRRVMNTEAFF
TGTGCCAGTAGACGGGTCATGAACACTGAAGCTTTCTTT
>NA|TRBJ1-1|TRBV11-1|NA
CASSFSGSSANTEAFF
TGTGCCAGCAGCTTTTCAGGATCGTCCGCGAACACTGAAGCTTTCTTT
>NA|TRBJ1-2|TRBV7-9|NA
CASSLLGQGYGYTF
TGTGCCAGCAGCTTACTTGGGCAGGGCTATGGCTACACCTTC